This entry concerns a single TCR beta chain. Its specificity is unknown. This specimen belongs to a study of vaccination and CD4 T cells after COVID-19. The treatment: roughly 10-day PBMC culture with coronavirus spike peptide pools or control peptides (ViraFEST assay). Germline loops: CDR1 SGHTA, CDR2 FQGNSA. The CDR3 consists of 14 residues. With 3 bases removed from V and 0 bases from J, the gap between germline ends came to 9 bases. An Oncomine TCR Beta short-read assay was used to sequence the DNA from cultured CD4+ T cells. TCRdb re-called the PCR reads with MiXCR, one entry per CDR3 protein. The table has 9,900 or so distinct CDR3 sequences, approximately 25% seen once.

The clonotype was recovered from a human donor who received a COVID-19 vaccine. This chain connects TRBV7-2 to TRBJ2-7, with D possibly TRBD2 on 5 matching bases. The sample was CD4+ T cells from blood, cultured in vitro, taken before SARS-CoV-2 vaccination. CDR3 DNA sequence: TGTGCCAGCAGCTTGGACGGAGGCTCCTACGAGCAGTACTTC. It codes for CASSLDGGSYEQYF.